The sample holds one count of the clone carrying this T cell receptor (beta chain). Per the study methods: Reference gene primer amplification in the assay estimated nucleated cell counts. Clones were sequenced by immunoSEQ multiplex PCR, and TCRdb holds only the in-frame ones, with some missing. The DNA was the basis for D and trimming; V, J and clone size are from that table. The sample consists of 69,000 or so clones, about four fifths of them appearing once. This record belongs to a study of blood T cell repertoires in COVID-19. For the study at large: The origin of the acute and convalescent COVID-19 samples was the United States, Italy and Spain. The cDNA or gDNA used as material had been derived from T cells, B-cell-depleted T cells, or PBMCs.

Germline values: CDR1 GTSNPN, CDR2 SVGIG (reference sequence). The ends lost 3 bases at V and 4 bases at J; junction bases unmatched: 7. This CDR3 is 15 amino acids long. The sample consisted of peripheral blood. This TCR came from a woman at least 80 years old with acute or convalescent COVID-19. The chain has TRBV30 and TRBJ1-3, with TRBD1 matching over 9 bases. This chain's CDR3 is CAWSRDRAKGNTIYF. The DNA for the CDR3 is TGTGCCTGGAGCCGGGACAGGGCGAAAGGAAACACCATATATTTT. The variable domain in full, completed from reference TRBV30 and TRBJ1-3, reads SQTIHQWPATLVQPVGSPLSLECTVEGTSNPNLYWYRQAAGRGLQLLFYSVGIGQISSEVPQNLSASRPQDRQFILSSKKLLLSDSGFYLCAWSRDRAKGNTIYFGEGSWLTVV.